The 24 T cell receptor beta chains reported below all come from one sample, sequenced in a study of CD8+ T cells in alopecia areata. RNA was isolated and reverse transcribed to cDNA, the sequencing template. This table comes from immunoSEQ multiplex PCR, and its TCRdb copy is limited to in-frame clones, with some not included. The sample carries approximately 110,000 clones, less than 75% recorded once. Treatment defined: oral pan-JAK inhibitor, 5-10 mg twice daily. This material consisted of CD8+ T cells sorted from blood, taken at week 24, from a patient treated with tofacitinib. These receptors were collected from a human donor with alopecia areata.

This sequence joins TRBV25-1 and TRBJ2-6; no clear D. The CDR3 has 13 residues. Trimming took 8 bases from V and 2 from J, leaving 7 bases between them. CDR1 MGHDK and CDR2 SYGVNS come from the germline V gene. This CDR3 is CASARTGANVLTF. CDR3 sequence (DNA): TGTGCCAGCGCCCGGACTGGGGCCAACGTCCTGACTTTC.

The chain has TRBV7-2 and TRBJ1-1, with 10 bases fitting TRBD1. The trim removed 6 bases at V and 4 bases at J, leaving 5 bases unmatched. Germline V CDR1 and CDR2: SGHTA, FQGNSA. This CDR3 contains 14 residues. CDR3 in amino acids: CASSEDRGLTEAFF. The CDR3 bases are TGTGCCAGCAGTGAAGACAGGGGGCTCACTGAAGCTTTCTTT.

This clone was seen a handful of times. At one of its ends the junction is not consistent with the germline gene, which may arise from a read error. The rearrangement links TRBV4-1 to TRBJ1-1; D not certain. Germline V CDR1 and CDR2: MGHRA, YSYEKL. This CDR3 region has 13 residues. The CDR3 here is CASSQPQNAEAFF. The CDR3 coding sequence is TGCGCCAGCAGCCAACCCCAGAACGCTGAAGCTTTCTTT.

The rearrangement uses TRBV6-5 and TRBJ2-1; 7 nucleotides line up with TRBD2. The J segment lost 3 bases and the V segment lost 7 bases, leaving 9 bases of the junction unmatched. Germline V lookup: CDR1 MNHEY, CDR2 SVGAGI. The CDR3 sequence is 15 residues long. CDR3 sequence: CASTVAGEGYNEQFF. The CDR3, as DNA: TGTGCCAGCACGGTTGCGGGGGAAGGCTACAATGAGCAGTTCTTC.

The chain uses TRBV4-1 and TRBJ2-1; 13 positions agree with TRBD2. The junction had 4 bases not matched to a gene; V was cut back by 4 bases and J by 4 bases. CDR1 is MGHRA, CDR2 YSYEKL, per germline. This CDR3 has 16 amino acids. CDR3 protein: CASSLLLAGGYNEQFF. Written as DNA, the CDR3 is TGCGCCAGCAGCCTCTTACTAGCGGGGGGGTACAATGAGCAGTTCTTC.

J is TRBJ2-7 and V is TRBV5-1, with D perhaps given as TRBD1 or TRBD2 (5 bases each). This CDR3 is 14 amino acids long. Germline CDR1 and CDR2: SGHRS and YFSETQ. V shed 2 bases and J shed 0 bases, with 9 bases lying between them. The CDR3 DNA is TGCGCCAGCAGCTTTGAGGGGCACTCCTACGAGCAGTACTTC. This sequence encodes CASSFEGHSYEQYF.

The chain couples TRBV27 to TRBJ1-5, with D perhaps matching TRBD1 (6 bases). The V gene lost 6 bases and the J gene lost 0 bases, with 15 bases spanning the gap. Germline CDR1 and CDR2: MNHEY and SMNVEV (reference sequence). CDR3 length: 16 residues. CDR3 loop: CASSLGEGHSNQPQHF. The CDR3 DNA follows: TGTGCCAGCAGCCTCGGAGAGGGACATAGCAATCAGCCCCAGCATTTT.

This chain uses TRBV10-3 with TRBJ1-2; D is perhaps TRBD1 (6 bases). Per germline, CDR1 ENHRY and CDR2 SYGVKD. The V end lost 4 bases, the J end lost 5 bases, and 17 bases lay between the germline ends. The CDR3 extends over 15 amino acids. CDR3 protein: CAISGSGQGSYGYTF. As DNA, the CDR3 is TGTGCCATCAGTGGCTCTGGGCAGGGGTCATATGGCTACACCTTC.

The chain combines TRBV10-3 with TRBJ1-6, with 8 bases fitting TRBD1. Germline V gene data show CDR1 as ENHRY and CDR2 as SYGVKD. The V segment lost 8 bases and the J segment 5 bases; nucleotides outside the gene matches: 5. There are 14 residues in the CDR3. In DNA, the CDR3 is TGTGCCATCGGACAGGGCTTCCATAATTCACCCCTCCACTTT. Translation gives CAIGQGFHNSPLHF.

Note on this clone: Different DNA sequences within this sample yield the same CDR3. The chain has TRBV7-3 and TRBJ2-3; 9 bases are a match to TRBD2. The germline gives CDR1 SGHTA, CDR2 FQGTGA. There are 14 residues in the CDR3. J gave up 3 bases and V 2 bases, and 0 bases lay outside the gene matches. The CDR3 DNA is TGTGCCAGCAGCTTAGCGGGGGGGACAGATACGCAGTATTTT. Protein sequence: CASSLAGGTDTQYF.

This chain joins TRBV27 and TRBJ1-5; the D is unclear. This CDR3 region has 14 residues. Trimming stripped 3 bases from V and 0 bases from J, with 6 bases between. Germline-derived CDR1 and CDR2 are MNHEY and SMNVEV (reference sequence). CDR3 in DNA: TGTGCCAGCAGTTTCGACAATAGCAATCAGCCCCAGCATTTT. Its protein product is CASSFDNSNQPQHF.

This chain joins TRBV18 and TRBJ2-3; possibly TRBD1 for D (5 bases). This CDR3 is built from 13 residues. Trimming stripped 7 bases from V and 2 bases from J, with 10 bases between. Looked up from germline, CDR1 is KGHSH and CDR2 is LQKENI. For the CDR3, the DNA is TGTGCCAGCTTTGGGGCAGACACAGATACGCAGTATTTT. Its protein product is CASFGADTDTQYF.

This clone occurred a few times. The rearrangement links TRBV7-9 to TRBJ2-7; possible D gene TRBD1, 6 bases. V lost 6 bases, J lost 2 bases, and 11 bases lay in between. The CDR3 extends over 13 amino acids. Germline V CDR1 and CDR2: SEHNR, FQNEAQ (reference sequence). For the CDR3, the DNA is TGTGCCAGCAGTCCTAGGACAGCCTACGAGCAGTACTTC. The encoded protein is CASSPRTAYEQYF.

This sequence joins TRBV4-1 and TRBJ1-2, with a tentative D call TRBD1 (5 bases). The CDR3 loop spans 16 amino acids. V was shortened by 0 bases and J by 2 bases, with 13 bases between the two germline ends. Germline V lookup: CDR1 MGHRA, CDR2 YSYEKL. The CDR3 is CASSQEGPGENYGYTF. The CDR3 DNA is TGCGCCAGCAGCCAAGAAGGGCCGGGGGAAAACTATGGCTACACCTTC.

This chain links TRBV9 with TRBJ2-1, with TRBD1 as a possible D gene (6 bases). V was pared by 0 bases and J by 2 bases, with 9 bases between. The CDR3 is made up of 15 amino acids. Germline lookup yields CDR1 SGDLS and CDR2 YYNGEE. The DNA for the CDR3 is TGTGCCAGCAGCGTAGGCAGGGGAACCTACAATGAGCAGTTCTTC. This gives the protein CASSVGRGTYNEQFF.

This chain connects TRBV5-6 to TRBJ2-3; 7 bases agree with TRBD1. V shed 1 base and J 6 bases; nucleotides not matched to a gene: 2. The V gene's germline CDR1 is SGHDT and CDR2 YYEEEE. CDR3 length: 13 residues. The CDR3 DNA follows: TGTGCCAGCAGCTTGACAGGGGACGATACGCAGTATTTT. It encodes CASSLTGDDTQYF.

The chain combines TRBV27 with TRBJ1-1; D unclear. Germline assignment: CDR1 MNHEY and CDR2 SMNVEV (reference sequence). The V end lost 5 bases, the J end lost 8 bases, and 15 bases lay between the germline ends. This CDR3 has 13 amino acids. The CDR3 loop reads CASSPLGRSEAFF. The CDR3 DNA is TGTGCCAGCAGTCCCTTAGGGAGGTCCGAAGCTTTCTTT.

CDR3 protein: CASSLLAGSTDTQYF. The CDR3 nucleotides are TGTGCCAGCAGCTTGCTAGCGGGGAGCACAGATACGCAGTATTTT. The rearrangement joins TRBV5-4 to TRBJ2-3; 9 bases map to TRBD2. Germline V CDR1 and CDR2: SGHNT, YYREEE (reference sequence). This CDR3 has 15 residues. Trimming cost V 1 base and J 0 bases; bases outside gene matches: 0.

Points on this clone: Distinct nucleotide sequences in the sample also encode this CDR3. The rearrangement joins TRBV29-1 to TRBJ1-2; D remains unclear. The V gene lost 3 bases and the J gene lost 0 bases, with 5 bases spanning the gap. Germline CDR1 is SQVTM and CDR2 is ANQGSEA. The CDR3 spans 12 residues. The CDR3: CSVDSANYGYTF. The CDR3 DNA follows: TGCAGCGTTGATTCCGCTAACTATGGCTACACCTTC.

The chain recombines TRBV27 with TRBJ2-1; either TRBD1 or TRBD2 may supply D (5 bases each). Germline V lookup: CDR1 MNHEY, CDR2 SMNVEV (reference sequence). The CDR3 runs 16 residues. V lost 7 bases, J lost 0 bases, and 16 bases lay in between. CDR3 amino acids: CASTKGPGSSYNEQFF. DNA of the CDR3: TGTGCCAGCACCAAAGGCCCAGGGAGCTCCTACAATGAGCAGTTCTTC.

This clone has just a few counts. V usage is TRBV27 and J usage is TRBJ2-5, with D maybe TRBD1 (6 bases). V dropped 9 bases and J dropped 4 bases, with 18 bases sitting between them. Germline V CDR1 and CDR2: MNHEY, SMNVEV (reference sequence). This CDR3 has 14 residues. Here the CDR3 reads CASSRVGAGETQYF. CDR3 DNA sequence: TGTGCCAGTAGCCGGGTGGGGGCTGGAGAGACCCAGTACTTC.

Here the CDR3 DNA reads TGCGCCAGCAGCCTTACCGGGACAGGGCCTTTATACGAGCAGTACTTC. Protein: CASSLTGTGPLYEQYF. V usage is TRBV4-1 and J usage is TRBJ2-7; 9 bases are shared with TRBD1. This CDR3 spans 16 amino acids. The germline V gene encodes CDR1 MGHRA and CDR2 YSYEKL. J was trimmed by 4 bases and V by 4 bases; bases with no gene match: 11.

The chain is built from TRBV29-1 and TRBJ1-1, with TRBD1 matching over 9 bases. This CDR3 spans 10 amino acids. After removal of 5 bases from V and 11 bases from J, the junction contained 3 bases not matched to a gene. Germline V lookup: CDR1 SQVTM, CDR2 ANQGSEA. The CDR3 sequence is CSVWDREAFF. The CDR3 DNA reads TGCAGCGTTTGGGACAGGGAGGCTTTCTTT.

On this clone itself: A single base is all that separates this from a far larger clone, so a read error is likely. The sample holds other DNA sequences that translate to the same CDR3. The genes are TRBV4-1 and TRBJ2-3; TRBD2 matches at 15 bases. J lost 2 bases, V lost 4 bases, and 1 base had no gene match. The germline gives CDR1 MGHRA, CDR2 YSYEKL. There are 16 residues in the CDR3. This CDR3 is CASSRTSGGATDTQYF. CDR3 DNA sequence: TGCGCCAGCAGCCGGACTAGCGGGGGGGCCACAGATACGCAGTATTTT.